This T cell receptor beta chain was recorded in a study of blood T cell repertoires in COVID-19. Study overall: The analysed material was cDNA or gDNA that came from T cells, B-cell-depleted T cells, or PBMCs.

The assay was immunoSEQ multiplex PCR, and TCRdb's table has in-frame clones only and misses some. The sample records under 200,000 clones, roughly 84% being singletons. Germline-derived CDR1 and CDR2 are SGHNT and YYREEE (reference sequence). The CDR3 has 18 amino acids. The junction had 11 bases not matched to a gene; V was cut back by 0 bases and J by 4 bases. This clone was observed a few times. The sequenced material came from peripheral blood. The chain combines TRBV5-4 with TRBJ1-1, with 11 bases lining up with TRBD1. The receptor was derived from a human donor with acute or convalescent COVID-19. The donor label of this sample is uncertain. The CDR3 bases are TGTGCCAGCAGCTTGGTGGGACAGGGGGTTATAAGGGGCACTGAAGCTTTCTTT. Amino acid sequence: CASSLVGQGVIRGTEAFF.